This is a list of T cell receptor beta chains from one sample in a study of T-cell memory formation after mild COVID-19. Using its own MiXCR run on the 5' RACE reads, TCRdb lists one record per CDR3 protein. The table lists roughly 150,000 distinct CDR3 sequences, 10% to 15% of them singletons. The sample taken for sequencing was PBMCs or a T cell subset sorted from them (not recorded which). These receptors originate from a man aged 18 to 29 who had mild COVID-19 (a few samples of this study predate the infection). Cell type and time point are not known. Both conserved end residues are trimmed from each CDR3. Each record gives: CDR3 protein, J gene, V gene.

AITPRGDDLSGANVLT,TRBJ2-6,TRBV10-3
VSSRMAVTGELF,TRBJ2-2,TRBV14
ASSLEAAGVNEKLF,TRBJ1-4,TRBV7-2
ASSFPPGQRQETQY,TRBJ2-5,TRBV7-2
ASSLGTGGLRNTGELF,TRBJ2-2,TRBV5-1
ASSPQGTGQPQH,TRBJ1-5,TRBV18
SAREGEGTDTQY,TRBJ2-3,TRBV20-1
SARGRRGGSTDTQY,TRBJ2-3,TRBV20-1
ATRGGPENSPLH,TRBJ1-6,TRBV7-2
ASSLGAVIGYT,TRBJ1-2,TRBV5-6
ASSYSRASQWKEAF,TRBJ1-1,TRBV6-5